This T cell receptor beta chain was captured by sequencing in a study of CD8 T cells in ankylosing spondylitis. General observations from the study: Existing reports had already noted some motif variants in reactive arthritis synovial fluid and blood. Disease-linked clones reportedly showed significant enrichment in matched ankylosing spondylitis synovial fluid. CD8+ by phenotype, disease-linked clones were relatively rare in peripheral blood.

This clonotype appeared many times. Its antigen is unidentified. The CDR3 sequence is 10 residues long. Trimming pared 3 bases from V and 12 bases from J, leaving 6 bases between. Molecular-barcoded quantitative 5'-RACE produced these TCR beta libraries. TCRdb re-called the 5' RACE reads through MiXCR, storing one row per CDR3 protein. The sample contains roughly 130,000 distinct CDR3 sequences, roughly 6.6% of which appear only once. The sample taken for sequencing was blood, either unsorted or a sorted T cell fraction (not recorded which). The chain couples TRBV12-3 or TRBV12-4 to TRBJ1-3, with D hard to call. This clonotype was sampled from a male donor with ankylosing spondylitis or in good health (not recorded which). CDR3 amino acids: CASSLSIIYF. The CDR3 DNA reads TGTGCCAGCAGTTTGAGCATCATATATTTT.